A selection of T cell receptor beta chains follows, all from one sample in a study of blood T cell repertoires in COVID-19. The table came from immunoSEQ multiplex PCR; TCRdb's copy has only in-frame clones and leaves some out. Of some 240,000 clones in the sample, around 84% were seen once. The material sequenced was PBMCs or T cells enriched from blood (not recorded which). The receptors here all came from a young man with acute COVID-19. CDR3s leave out the opening cysteine and the closing phenylalanine or tryptophan. A D gene is named only where the DNA matches it firmly. Clone size is shown for a subset of rows, as once, few, many or a class of expanded clone.

v_call: TRBV28; j_call: TRBJ1-2; d_call: .; clone_size: few; cdr3_aa: ASSTGINYGYT
v_call: TRBV14; j_call: TRBJ1-6; d_call: .; clone_size: few; cdr3_aa: ASSQDLTRSPLH
v_call: TRBV19; j_call: TRBJ1-1; d_call: TRBD1; clone_size: .; cdr3_aa: ATLPRQGNTEAF
v_call: TRBV11-3; j_call: TRBJ2-1; d_call: TRBD2; clone_size: .; cdr3_aa: ASSSGLAGVYNEQF
v_call: TRBV11-3; j_call: TRBJ1-3; d_call: .; clone_size: .; cdr3_aa: ASSLGRGSGNTIY
v_call: TRBV6-5; j_call: TRBJ1-6; d_call: TRBD1; clone_size: .; cdr3_aa: ASRTDRVYNSPLH
v_call: TRBV5-4; j_call: TRBJ1-6; d_call: .; clone_size: .; cdr3_aa: ASSPARGENSPLH
v_call: TRBV29-1; j_call: TRBJ2-3; d_call: TRBD1; clone_size: .; cdr3_aa: SVEGQGVDTQY
v_call: TRBV4-1; j_call: TRBJ1-4; d_call: .; clone_size: few; cdr3_aa: ASSQRGGTNEKLF
v_call: TRBV6-4; j_call: TRBJ1-6; d_call: .; clone_size: .; cdr3_aa: ASSDYSINSPLH
v_call: TRBV6-5; j_call: TRBJ2-5; d_call: .; clone_size: .; cdr3_aa: ASSYLSKGGKTQY
v_call: TRBV6-5; j_call: TRBJ1-6; d_call: .; clone_size: .; cdr3_aa: ASSYSSQTSSPLH
v_call: TRBV3-1/TRBV3-2; j_call: TRBJ2-5; d_call: .; clone_size: .; cdr3_aa: ASSQEYWYQETQY
v_call: TRBV28; j_call: TRBJ1-2; d_call: .; clone_size: .; cdr3_aa: AISQANYGYT
v_call: TRBV6-5; j_call: TRBJ1-1; d_call: TRBD1; clone_size: .; cdr3_aa: ASSQGEESTEAF
v_call: TRBV7-8; j_call: TRBJ2-2; d_call: .; clone_size: .; cdr3_aa: ASSLALVGGGELF
v_call: TRBV6-5; j_call: TRBJ1-2; d_call: TRBD1; clone_size: few; cdr3_aa: ASRPPDRVGGYT
v_call: TRBV28; j_call: TRBJ2-3; d_call: .; clone_size: .; cdr3_aa: ASSSVADSTDTQY
v_call: TRBV5-1; j_call: TRBJ1-2; d_call: TRBD1; clone_size: many; cdr3_aa: ASRTPRTGVGGYT
v_call: TRBV11-3; j_call: TRBJ2-2; d_call: TRBD2; clone_size: .; cdr3_aa: ASSRPGLAGETGELF
v_call: TRBV19; j_call: TRBJ1-1; d_call: .; clone_size: .; cdr3_aa: ASSIGATEAF
v_call: TRBV4-1; j_call: TRBJ2-3; d_call: .; clone_size: .; cdr3_aa: ASSPRGTLPRTDTQY
v_call: TRBV7-9; j_call: TRBJ1-5; d_call: .; clone_size: .; cdr3_aa: ASSLQQGNQPQH
v_call: TRBV19; j_call: TRBJ2-5; d_call: TRBD1; clone_size: .; cdr3_aa: ASRTGGEETQY
v_call: TRBV30; j_call: TRBJ1-2; d_call: .; clone_size: once; cdr3_aa: AWAPGTFGYT
v_call: TRBV4-1; j_call: TRBJ2-2; d_call: .; clone_size: few; cdr3_aa: ASSQDAERPTGELF
v_call: TRBV9; j_call: TRBJ2-1; d_call: TRBD2; clone_size: .; cdr3_aa: ASSYLAGANNEQF
v_call: TRBV7-2; j_call: TRBJ2-2; d_call: TRBD2; clone_size: .; cdr3_aa: ASSKSGRLNTGELF
v_call: TRBV7-9; j_call: TRBJ1-4; d_call: .; clone_size: .; cdr3_aa: ASSFGQGATNEKLF
v_call: TRBV19; j_call: TRBJ1-1; d_call: TRBD1; clone_size: .; cdr3_aa: ASSGTAAEAF
v_call: TRBV7-4; j_call: TRBJ1-5; d_call: TRBD1; clone_size: few; cdr3_aa: ASNPPRDRGPNQPQH
v_call: TRBV4-2; j_call: TRBJ2-5; d_call: TRBD2; clone_size: few; cdr3_aa: ASSQDRGGQETQY
v_call: TRBV24-1; j_call: TRBJ1-2; d_call: TRBD1; clone_size: .; cdr3_aa: ATSDSGGAFRGYT
v_call: TRBV5-1; j_call: TRBJ1-6; d_call: TRBD1; clone_size: .; cdr3_aa: ASSLGWTGQSPLH
v_call: TRBV5-1; j_call: TRBJ1-1; d_call: .; clone_size: .; cdr3_aa: ASSPAGSRNTEAF
v_call: TRBV6-1; j_call: TRBJ1-3; d_call: .; clone_size: .; cdr3_aa: ASSEALRTTSGNTIY
v_call: TRBV28; j_call: TRBJ2-1; d_call: TRBD2; clone_size: .; cdr3_aa: ASRIRALGTSGNNEQF
v_call: TRBV7-9; j_call: TRBJ2-3; d_call: TRBD1; clone_size: .; cdr3_aa: ASSQDRGTDTQY
v_call: TRBV7-8; j_call: TRBJ1-5; d_call: .; clone_size: .; cdr3_aa: ASSASEFGQPQH
v_call: TRBV7-2; j_call: TRBJ1-1; d_call: TRBD1; clone_size: .; cdr3_aa: ASSFRGQGHTNTEAF
v_call: TRBV28; j_call: TRBJ1-5; d_call: .; clone_size: .; cdr3_aa: ASSLGGPNQPQH
v_call: TRBV7-9; j_call: TRBJ1-4; d_call: .; clone_size: .; cdr3_aa: ASSLSLDEKLF
v_call: TRBV5-6; j_call: TRBJ2-4; d_call: .; clone_size: .; cdr3_aa: ASSLLAAKNIQY
v_call: TRBV19; j_call: TRBJ2-5; d_call: .; clone_size: .; cdr3_aa: ASRQAGETQY
v_call: TRBV5-4; j_call: TRBJ2-1; d_call: TRBD2; clone_size: .; cdr3_aa: ASSPGASGSINEQF
v_call: TRBV7-9; j_call: TRBJ2-4; d_call: .; clone_size: .; cdr3_aa: ASSAPGGARNIQY
v_call: TRBV6-5; j_call: TRBJ2-2; d_call: TRBD2; clone_size: .; cdr3_aa: ASSYAGLGTGELF
v_call: TRBV19; j_call: TRBJ2-3; d_call: TRBD1; clone_size: .; cdr3_aa: ASSMDRVVTDTQY
v_call: TRBV7-8; j_call: TRBJ2-3; d_call: TRBD2; clone_size: .; cdr3_aa: ASSVGLASDTQY
v_call: TRBV20-1; j_call: TRBJ1-2; d_call: .; clone_size: .; cdr3_aa: SARQVKGYT
v_call: TRBV11-2; j_call: TRBJ2-1; d_call: TRBD2; clone_size: .; cdr3_aa: ASSPSLAGVSEQF
v_call: TRBV18; j_call: TRBJ1-3; d_call: .; clone_size: .; cdr3_aa: ASSSQGRSGNTIY
v_call: TRBV2; j_call: TRBJ1-6; d_call: TRBD1; clone_size: few; cdr3_aa: ASRVTGARNSPLH